Below, 28 T cell receptor beta chains from the same sample are listed, as sequenced in a study of blood T cell repertoires in COVID-19. The method was immunoSEQ multiplex PCR; TCRdb's version includes in-frame clones alone and lacks a portion of them. The data contain approximately 75,000 clones, around 78% of them seen just once; the ten biggest clones take up about 20%. The sequenced sample consisted of peripheral blood. All receptors derive from a woman older than 75 with acute or convalescent COVID-19.

In its sample, this clone was seen a few times. The chain combines TRBV11-2 with TRBJ1-5; D is possibly TRBD1 (6 bases). CDR1 and CDR2 (germline): SGHAT, FQNNGV. The CDR3 totals 15 residues. Deletions cut 1 base from V and 3 bases from J, with 10 bases between. CDR3 amino acids: CASSLGGQFNQPQHF. CDR3 DNA sequence: TGTGCCAGCAGCTTAGGGGGGCAGTTCAATCAGCCCCAGCATTTT.

The rearrangement links TRBV10-3 to TRBJ2-5, with TRBD2 identical over 16 bases. CDR1 and CDR2 from the germline V gene are ENHRY and SYGVKD. After removal of 9 bases from V and 5 bases from J, the junction contained 9 bases not matched to a gene. The CDR3 loop spans 16 amino acids. The CDR3 loop reads CAIGGLAGGSLETQYF. For the CDR3, the DNA is TGTGCCATAGGGGGACTAGCGGGAGGGTCTCTGGAGACCCAGTACTTC.

In DNA form, the CDR3 reads TGTGCCAGCAGCGGCCGGGGTAGCGGTAACACCGGGGAGCTGTTTTTT. Translated: CASSGRGSGNTGELFF. The chain employs TRBV9 and TRBJ2-2; perhaps TRBD2 as D (6 bases). This CDR3 is 16 amino acids long. V gave up 3 bases and J gave up 2 bases, with 14 bases separating them. CDR1 and CDR2 (germline): SGDLS, YYNGEE.

The CDR3 here is CASSQRTRAFYNEQFF. For the CDR3, the DNA is TGTGCCAGCAGCCAAAGGACGCGGGCATTTTACAATGAGCAGTTCTTC. The chain has TRBV11-2 and TRBJ2-1, with a possible D match to TRBD2 (5 bases). CDR3 size: 16 residues. Germline CDR1 SGHAT, CDR2 FQNNGV. V shed 5 bases and J shed 4 bases, with 18 bases lying between them.

This clone was detected only a few times. At one end the junction does not follow the germline gene, possibly because of a read error. CDR3 DNA: TGTGCCAGCAGCTTAGAACTCGATCGCGGGACCCACTTC. Translating gives CASSLELDRGTHF. The gene calls are TRBV11-3 and TRBJ2-7; D is perhaps TRBD2 (6 bases). The germline gives CDR1 SGHNT, CDR2 YENEEA. This CDR3 contains 13 residues.

The chain is built from TRBV5-1 and TRBJ2-1, with TRBD2 identical over 10 bases. V lost 6 bases, J lost 0 bases, and 9 bases stayed unmatched. The CDR3 has 17 residues. Germline CDR1 SGHRS, CDR2 YFSETQ. This CDR3 reads CASKRLAGESSYNEQFF. As DNA, the CDR3 is TGCGCCAGCAAAAGGCTAGCGGGAGAGAGCTCCTACAATGAGCAGTTCTTC.

The rearrangement uses TRBV12-3 or TRBV12-4 and TRBJ2-1; the match to TRBD2 covers 10 bases. Trimming at V came to 4 bases and at J to 11 bases, leaving 2 bases not matched to a gene. The CDR3 loop spans 12 amino acids. CDR3 residues: CASSWTSGKQFF. As DNA, the CDR3 is TGTGCCAGCAGTTGGACTAGCGGTAAGCAGTTCTTC.

V usage is TRBV5-1 and J usage is TRBJ2-7; 8 nucleotides line up with TRBD1. The CDR3 is 15 amino acids. Germline CDR1 reads SGHRS; CDR2 reads YFSETQ. V lost 0 bases and J lost 5; bases outside the gene matches: 7. CDR3 in amino acids: CASSLARGLFDEQYF. As DNA, the CDR3 is TGCGCCAGCAGCTTGGCCAGGGGGCTTTTCGACGAGCAGTACTTC.

The chain is built from TRBV9 and TRBJ2-2; 9 nucleotides match TRBD1. The germline CDR1 and CDR2 sequences are SGDLS and YYNGEE. Trimming at V came to 4 bases and at J to 3 bases, leaving 7 bases not matched to a gene. CDR3 size: 16 residues. The CDR3 loop is CASSRSGTGHTGELFF. For the CDR3, the DNA is TGTGCCAGCAGCCGTTCCGGGACAGGGCACACCGGGGAGCTGTTTTTT.

The chain couples TRBV24-1 to TRBJ2-3; D perhaps matches TRBD1 (6 bases). CDR3 length: 16 residues. The V gene lost 4 bases and the J gene lost 1 base, with 14 bases spanning the gap. In germline, CDR1 is KGHDR, CDR2 SFDVKD. The CDR3 protein is CATSDSGHSRTDTQYF. CDR3 nucleotides: TGTGCCACCAGTGACTCGGGACATTCTCGCACAGATACGCAGTATTTT.

The rearrangement uses TRBV6-5 and TRBJ1-5; 7 bases line up with TRBD1. The CDR3 sequence is 13 residues long. CDR1 and CDR2 (germline): MNHEY, SVGAGI. V shed 6 bases and J 8 bases; nucleotides not matched to a gene: 7. In DNA form, the CDR3 reads TGTGCCAGCAGGAGAGACAGGGCCGAGCCCCAGCATTTT. Its translation is CASRRDRAEPQHF.

In DNA form, the CDR3 reads TGTGCCAGCAGCTTAGGGTCGGGGGGGAGCCCAGATACGCAGTATTTT. It specifies CASSLGSGGSPDTQYF. V and J are TRBV7-6 and TRBJ2-3, with 8 bases identical to TRBD2. The germline CDR1 and CDR2 sequences are SGHVS and FNYEAQ. V was pared by 1 base and J by 4 bases, with 7 bases of the junction left unmatched. The CDR3 is 16 amino acids.

The chain recombines TRBV20-1 with TRBJ2-1; TRBD1 matches at 7 bases. CDR3 length equals 11 residues. From germline, CDR1 is DFQATT and CDR2 SNEGSKA (reference sequence). J lost 12 bases, V lost 0 bases, and 2 bases had no gene match. The CDR3: CSARDRDRQFF. The CDR3 DNA reads as TGCAGTGCTAGAGATAGGGACAGGCAGTTCTTC.

The chain carries TRBV28 and TRBJ1-2; 9 positions match TRBD1. Looked up from germline, CDR1 is MDHEN and CDR2 is SYDVKM. V was clipped by 3 bases and J by 9 bases; unmatched bases: 8. The CDR3 runs to 14 residues. This CDR3 reads CASSLLRQGVSYTF. CDR3 in DNA: TGTGCCAGCAGTTTGCTGCGACAGGGGGTGAGCTACACCTTC.

The CDR3 DNA reads TGTGCCAGCAGCCAAGATCTCGGGGGGCACTATGGCTACACCTTC. Translated: CASSQDLGGHYGYTF. The chain is built from TRBV3-1 (or the pseudogene TRBV3-2) and TRBJ1-2; maybe TRBD1 (6 bases). CDR1 and CDR2 (germline): LGHDT, YNNKEL (reference sequence). The V end was cut by 0 bases, the J end by 3 bases, with 11 bases between. This CDR3 has 15 amino acids.

The chain is built from TRBV18 and TRBJ2-2; D gene ambiguous. The germline V and J ends were trimmed by 3 bases and 2 bases, with 7 bases remaining between them. The CDR3 covers 14 residues. Germline lookup yields CDR1 KGHSH and CDR2 LQKENI. The DNA of the CDR3 is TGTGCCAGCTCACCCAGGCCCAACACCGGGGAGCTGTTTTTT. Translated, it gives CASSPRPNTGELFF.

This clone was seen only once. The chain employs TRBV6-5 and TRBJ2-1, with 7 bases identical to TRBD2. The V segment lost 7 bases and the J segment 0 bases; nucleotides outside the gene matches: 3. The CDR3 runs 14 residues. Germline V CDR1 and CDR2: MNHEY, SVGAGI. DNA of the CDR3: TGTGCCAGCAACACGGGGGGCTCCTACAATGAGCAGTTCTTC. Translated: CASNTGGSYNEQFF.

The V gene is TRBV7-2, the J gene TRBJ2-5; D may be TRBD2 (7 bases). Trimming removed 5 bases at V and 4 bases at J, with 14 bases between. CDR1 and CDR2 (germline): SGHTA, FQGNSA. The CDR3 runs to 14 residues. The CDR3 region is CASSPGGLGETQYF. CDR3 DNA sequence: TGTGCCAGCAGCCCGGGGGGCCTGGGAGAGACCCAGTACTTC.

This clone was seen a handful of times. The chain has TRBV15 and TRBJ1-2; TRBD1 agrees at 9 bases. This CDR3 has 14 residues. Trimming at V came to 0 bases and at J to 13 bases, leaving 9 bases not matched to a gene. Per the germline V gene, CDR1 is LNHNV and CDR2 is YYDKDF (reference sequence). The CDR3 DNA reads TGTGCCACCAGCAGAGATAAGCGGACAGGGGAGATCACCTTC. Its protein is CATSRDKRTGEITF.

The rearrangement joins TRBV9 to TRBJ2-5; D is possibly TRBD1 (6 bases). The germline V gene has CDR1 SGDLS and CDR2 YYNGEE. The CDR3 length is 14 residues. V dropped 4 bases and J dropped 5 bases, with 15 bases sitting between them. Here the CDR3 DNA reads TGTGCCAGCAGCTCCCGGGACACTTTGGAGACCCAGTACTTC. Its protein is CASSSRDTLETQYF.

This chain joins TRBV11-3 and TRBJ1-2, with 8 nucleotides matching TRBD1. CDR1 and CDR2 from the germline V gene are SGHNT and YENEEA. CDR3 size: 15 residues. Losses at the gene ends were 5 bases for V and 0 bases for J; bases not matched to a gene: 5. This chain's CDR3 is CASSPGTGANYGYTF. In DNA form, the CDR3 reads TGTGCCAGCAGCCCCGGGACAGGAGCTAACTATGGCTACACCTTC. Full variable domain (rest looked up from reference TRBV11-3 and TRBJ1-2): EAGVVQSPRYKIIEKKQPVAFWCNPISGHNTLYWYLQNLGQGPELLIRYENEEAVDDSQLPKDRFSAERLKGVDSTLKIQPAELGDSAVYLCASSPGTGANYGYTFGSGTRLTVV.

The gene calls are TRBV6-5 and TRBJ2-7; 7 bases fit TRBD1. V dropped 10 bases and J dropped 2; count of bases not matched to a gene: 5. Per germline, CDR1 MNHEY and CDR2 SVGAGI. The CDR3 runs to 12 residues. CDR3 sequence (DNA): TGTGCCATCAGGGACAGTCCCTACGAGCAGTACTTC. Protein product: CAIRDSPYEQYF.

The chain couples TRBV7-3 to TRBJ2-2; TRBD1 matches at 8 bases. This CDR3 spans 14 amino acids. The germline V gene has CDR1 SGHTA and CDR2 FQGTGA. J lost 6 bases, V lost 5 bases, and 5 bases had no gene match. CDR3 bases: TGTGCCAGCAGCGTTCAGGGGGCAGCCGGGGAGCTGTTTTTT. It translates to CASSVQGAAGELFF.

The gene calls are TRBV10-2 and TRBJ1-5; 9 bases line up with TRBD1. Germline CDR1 reads WSHSY; CDR2 reads SAAADI. The CDR3 contains 13 residues. The V and J ends lost 6 bases and 9 bases, in that order; junction bases with no gene match: 6. The CDR3, as DNA: TGCGCCAGCAGCCAGGGACAGGGCCGGCCCCAGCATTTT. This translates into CASSQGQGRPQHF.

The V and J genes are TRBV10-3 and TRBJ1-2, with a weak D call TRBD1 (5 bases). There are 14 residues in the CDR3. Germline V lookup: CDR1 ENHRY, CDR2 SYGVKD. Trimming took off 5 bases at V and 1 base at J, with 11 bases between the two ends. CDR3 nucleotides: TGTGCCATCAGTCCGACAGACAATAACTATGGCTACACCTTC. Translated, it gives CAISPTDNNYGYTF.

The CDR3 DNA follows: TGTGCCAGTAGACCCGGGACAGGGGGCATTGGAAACACCATATATTTT. As protein: CASRPGTGGIGNTIYF. This chain links TRBV19 with TRBJ1-3, with 12 bases fitting TRBD1. This CDR3 is built from 16 residues. Per germline, CDR1 LNHDA and CDR2 SQIVND (reference sequence). V lost 6 bases to trimming and J lost 3 bases; unmatched junction nucleotides: 6.

This chain uses TRBV20-1 with TRBJ2-5, with a weak D call TRBD2 (5 bases). V dropped 3 bases and J dropped 5 bases, with 13 bases sitting between them. This CDR3 comprises 13 residues. Germline CDR1 and CDR2: DFQATT and SNEGSKA (reference sequence). Here the CDR3 reads CSASPDTGETQYF. Written as DNA, the CDR3 is TGCAGTGCTAGTCCAGACACGGGGGAGACCCAGTACTTC.

V is TRBV11-2 and J is TRBJ2-1; a weak D match, TRBD1 (5 bases). Trimming took 7 bases from V and 2 from J, leaving 15 bases between them. Germline V CDR1 and CDR2: SGHAT, FQNNGV. This CDR3 contains 15 residues. CDR3 coding DNA: TGTGCCAGCACGGCGATAAGGGGTCCCTACAATGAGCAGTTCTTC. The encoded protein is CASTAIRGPYNEQFF.